The sequence of this T cell receptor (beta chain) was determined in a study of blood T cell repertoires in COVID-19. Overall study context: PBMCs, B-cell-depleted T cells, or T cells were the source of the cDNA or gDNA that made up the material.

The method was immunoSEQ multiplex PCR; TCRdb's version includes in-frame clones alone and lacks a portion of them. This repertoire shows about 59,000 clones, 70% to 80% found once; its top ten account for around 10%. Trimming took off 5 bases at V and 4 bases at J, with 13 bases between the two ends. Germline V CDR1 and CDR2: SEHNR, FQNEAQ (reference sequence). This CDR3 is 14 amino acids long. This TCR was recovered from a human donor in a cohort sampled during active COVID-19. The rearrangement uses TRBV7-9 and TRBJ2-3; weak D call: TRBD2 (5 bases). Sequenced material: peripheral blood. CDR3 in DNA: TGTGCCAGCAGCACCGAAGGACTCTCAGATACGCAGTATTTT. Protein product: CASSTEGLSDTQYF.